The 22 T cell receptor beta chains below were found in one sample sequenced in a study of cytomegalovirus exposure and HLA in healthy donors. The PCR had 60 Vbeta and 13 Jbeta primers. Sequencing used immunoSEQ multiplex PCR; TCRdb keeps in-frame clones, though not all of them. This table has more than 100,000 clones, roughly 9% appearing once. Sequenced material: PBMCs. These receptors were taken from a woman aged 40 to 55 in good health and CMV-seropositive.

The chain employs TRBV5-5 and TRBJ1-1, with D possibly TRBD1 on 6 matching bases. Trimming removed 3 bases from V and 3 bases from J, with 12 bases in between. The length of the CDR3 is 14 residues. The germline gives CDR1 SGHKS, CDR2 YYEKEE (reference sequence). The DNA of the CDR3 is TGTGCCAGCAGCTCGTTGGACAGTTACACTGAAGCTTTCTTT. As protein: CASSSLDSYTEAFF.

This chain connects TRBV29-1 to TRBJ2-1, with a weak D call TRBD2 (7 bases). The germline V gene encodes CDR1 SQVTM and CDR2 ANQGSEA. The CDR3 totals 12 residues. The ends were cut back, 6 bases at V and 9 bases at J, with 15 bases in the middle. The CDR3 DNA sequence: TGCAGCGTAGTCCGGGGGGCCCCTGAGCAGTTCTTC. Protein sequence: CSVVRGAPEQFF.

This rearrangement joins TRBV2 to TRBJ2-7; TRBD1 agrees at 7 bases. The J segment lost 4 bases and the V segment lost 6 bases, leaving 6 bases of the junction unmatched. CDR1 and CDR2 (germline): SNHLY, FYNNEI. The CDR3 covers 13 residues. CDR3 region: CASRNRGLYEQYF. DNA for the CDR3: TGTGCCAGCAGAAACAGGGGTCTATACGAGCAGTACTTC. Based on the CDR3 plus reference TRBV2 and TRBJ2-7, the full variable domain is EPEVTQTPSHQVTQMGQEVILRCVPISNHLYFYWYRQILGQKVEFLVSFYNNEISEKSEIFDDQFSVERPDGSNFTLKIRSTKLEDSAMYFCASRNRGLYEQYFGPGTRLTVT.

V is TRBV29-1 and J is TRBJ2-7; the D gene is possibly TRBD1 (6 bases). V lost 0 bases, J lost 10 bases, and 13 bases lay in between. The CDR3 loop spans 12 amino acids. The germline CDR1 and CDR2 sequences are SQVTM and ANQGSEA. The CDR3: CSVEDPPQGQYF. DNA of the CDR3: TGCAGCGTTGAAGATCCTCCACAGGGACAGTACTTC.

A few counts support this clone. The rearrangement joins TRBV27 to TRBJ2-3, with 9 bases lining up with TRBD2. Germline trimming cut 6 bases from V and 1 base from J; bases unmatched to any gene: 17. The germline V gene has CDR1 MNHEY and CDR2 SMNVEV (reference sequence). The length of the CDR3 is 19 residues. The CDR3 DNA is TGTGCCAGCAGCATCACCCGGGCTAGCGGGGCGGGCGGCACAGATACGCAGTATTTT. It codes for CASSITRASGAGGTDTQYF.

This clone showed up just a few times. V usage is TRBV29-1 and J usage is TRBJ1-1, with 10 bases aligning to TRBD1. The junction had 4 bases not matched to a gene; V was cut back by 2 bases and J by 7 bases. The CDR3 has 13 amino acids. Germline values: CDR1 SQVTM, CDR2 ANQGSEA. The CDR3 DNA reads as TGCAGCGTTGAAAGGGGGACAGGGGATGAAGCTTTCTTT. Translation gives CSVERGTGDEAFF.

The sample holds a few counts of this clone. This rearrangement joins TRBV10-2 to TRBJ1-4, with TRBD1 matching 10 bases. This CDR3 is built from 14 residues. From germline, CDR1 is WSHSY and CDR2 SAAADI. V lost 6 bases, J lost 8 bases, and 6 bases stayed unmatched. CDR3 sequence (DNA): TGCGCCAGCAGCCGGGACAGGGGCGGCGAAAAACTGTTTTTT. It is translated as CASSRDRGGEKLFF.

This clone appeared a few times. CDR3 DNA: TGTGCCAGCAGTTTAGGAGTGGGTTCCCCTTTTAACACTGAAGCTTTCTTT. This sequence encodes CASSLGVGSPFNTEAFF. The chain has TRBV27 and TRBJ1-1; no firm D call. Germline CDR1 is MNHEY and CDR2 is SMNVEV (reference sequence). V was cut by 2 bases and J by 2 bases, with 18 bases left in between. CDR3 length equals 17 residues.

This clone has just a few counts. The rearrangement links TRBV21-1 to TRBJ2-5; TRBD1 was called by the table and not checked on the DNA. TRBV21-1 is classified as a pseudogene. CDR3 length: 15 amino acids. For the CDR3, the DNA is TGTGCCAGCAGCAAAGGGACAGGGGATCAAGAGACCCAGTACTTC. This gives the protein CASSKGTGDQETQYF.

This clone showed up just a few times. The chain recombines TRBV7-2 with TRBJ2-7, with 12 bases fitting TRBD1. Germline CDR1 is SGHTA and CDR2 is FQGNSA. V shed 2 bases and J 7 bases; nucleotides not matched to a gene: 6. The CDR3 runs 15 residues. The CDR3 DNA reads TGTGCCAGCAGCTTAATGGGACAGGGGGCCGAGGAGCAGTACTTC. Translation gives CASSLMGQGAEEQYF.

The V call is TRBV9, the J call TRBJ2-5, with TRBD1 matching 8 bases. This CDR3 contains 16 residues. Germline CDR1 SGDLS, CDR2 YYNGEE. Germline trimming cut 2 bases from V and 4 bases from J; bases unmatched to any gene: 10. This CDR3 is CASSVSSGQVGETQYF. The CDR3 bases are TGTGCCAGCAGCGTTTCCTCGGGACAGGTTGGAGAGACCCAGTACTTC.

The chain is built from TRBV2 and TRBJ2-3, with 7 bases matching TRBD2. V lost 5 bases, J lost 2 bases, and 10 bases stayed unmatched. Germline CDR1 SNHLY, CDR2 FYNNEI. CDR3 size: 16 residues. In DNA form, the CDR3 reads TGTGCCAGCAGTATCAGAACGGGGGGATCCACAGATACGCAGTATTTT. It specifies CASSIRTGGSTDTQYF.

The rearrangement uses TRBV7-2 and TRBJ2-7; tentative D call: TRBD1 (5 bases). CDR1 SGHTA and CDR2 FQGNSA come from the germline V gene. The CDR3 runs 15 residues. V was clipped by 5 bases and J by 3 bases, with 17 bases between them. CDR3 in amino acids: CASSISQGFYYEQYF. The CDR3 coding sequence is TGTGCCAGCAGCATAAGTCAGGGATTTTACTACGAGCAGTACTTC. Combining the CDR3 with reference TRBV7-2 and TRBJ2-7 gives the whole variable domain GAGVSQSPSNKVTEKGKDVELRCDPISGHTALYWYRQSLGQGLEFLIYFQGNSAPDKSGLPSDRFSAERTGGSVSTLTIQRTQQEDSAVYLCASSISQGFYYEQYFGPGTRLTVT.

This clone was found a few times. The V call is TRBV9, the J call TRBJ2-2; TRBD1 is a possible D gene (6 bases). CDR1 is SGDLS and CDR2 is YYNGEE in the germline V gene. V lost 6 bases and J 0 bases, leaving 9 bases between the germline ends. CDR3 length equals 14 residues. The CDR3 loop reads CASKGDPNTGELFF. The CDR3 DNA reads TGTGCCAGCAAGGGGGATCCGAACACCGGGGAGCTGTTTTTT.

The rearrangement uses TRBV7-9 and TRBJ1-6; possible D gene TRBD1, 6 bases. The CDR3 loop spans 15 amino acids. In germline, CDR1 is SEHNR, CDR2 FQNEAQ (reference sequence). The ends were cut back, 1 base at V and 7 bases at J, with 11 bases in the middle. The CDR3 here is CASSLVQGNNSPLHF. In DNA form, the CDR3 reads TGTGCCAGCAGCTTAGTTCAGGGGAACAATTCACCCCTCCACTTT.

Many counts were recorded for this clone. The CDR3 protein is CASSQDLLANYGYTF. CDR3 in DNA: TGCGCCAGCAGCCAAGATCTCCTAGCTAACTATGGCTACACCTTC. The chain has TRBV4-1 and TRBJ1-2; D not certain. Germline V CDR1 and CDR2: MGHRA, YSYEKL. The CDR3 covers 15 residues. Trimming took 0 bases from V and 0 from J, leaving 8 bases between them.

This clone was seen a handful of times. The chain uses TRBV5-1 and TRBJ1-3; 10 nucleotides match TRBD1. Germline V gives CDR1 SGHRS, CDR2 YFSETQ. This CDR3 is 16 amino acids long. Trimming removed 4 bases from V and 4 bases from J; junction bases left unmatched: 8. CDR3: CASSPGQGTWGNTIYF. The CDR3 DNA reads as TGCGCCAGCAGCCCGGGACAGGGGACGTGGGGAAACACCATATATTTT.

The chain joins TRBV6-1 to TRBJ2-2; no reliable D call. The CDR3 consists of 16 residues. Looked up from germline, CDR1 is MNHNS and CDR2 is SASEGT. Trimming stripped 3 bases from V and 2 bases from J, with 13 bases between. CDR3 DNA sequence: TGTGCCAGCAGTGAGGTCGTTAGCTTAAACACCGGGGAGCTGTTTTTT. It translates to CASSEVVSLNTGELFF.

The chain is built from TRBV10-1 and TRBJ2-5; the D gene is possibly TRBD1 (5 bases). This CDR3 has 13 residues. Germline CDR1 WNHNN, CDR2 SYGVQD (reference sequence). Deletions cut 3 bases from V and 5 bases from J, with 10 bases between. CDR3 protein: CASSDPGSETQYF. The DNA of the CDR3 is TGCGCCAGCAGTGACCCAGGGTCGGAGACCCAGTACTTC.

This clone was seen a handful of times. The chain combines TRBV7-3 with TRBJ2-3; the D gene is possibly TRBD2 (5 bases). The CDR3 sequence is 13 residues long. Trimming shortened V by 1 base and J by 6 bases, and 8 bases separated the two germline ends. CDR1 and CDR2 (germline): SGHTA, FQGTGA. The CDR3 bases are TGTGCCAGCAGCTTAAGCGGGTTGGATACGCAGTATTTT. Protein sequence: CASSLSGLDTQYF.

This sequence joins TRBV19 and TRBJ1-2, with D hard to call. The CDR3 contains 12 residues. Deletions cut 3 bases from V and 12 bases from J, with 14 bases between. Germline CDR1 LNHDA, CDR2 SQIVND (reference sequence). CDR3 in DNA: TGTGCCAGTAGTATGGTAGAAGGGAGGAACACCTTC. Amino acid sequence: CASSMVEGRNTF.

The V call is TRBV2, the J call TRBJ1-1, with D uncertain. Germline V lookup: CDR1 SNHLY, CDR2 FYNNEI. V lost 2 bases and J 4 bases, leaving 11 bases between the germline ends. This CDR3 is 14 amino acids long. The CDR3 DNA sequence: TGTGCCAGCAGTGAATTCTTAGGAGGCACTGAAGCTTTCTTT. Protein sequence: CASSEFLGGTEAFF.